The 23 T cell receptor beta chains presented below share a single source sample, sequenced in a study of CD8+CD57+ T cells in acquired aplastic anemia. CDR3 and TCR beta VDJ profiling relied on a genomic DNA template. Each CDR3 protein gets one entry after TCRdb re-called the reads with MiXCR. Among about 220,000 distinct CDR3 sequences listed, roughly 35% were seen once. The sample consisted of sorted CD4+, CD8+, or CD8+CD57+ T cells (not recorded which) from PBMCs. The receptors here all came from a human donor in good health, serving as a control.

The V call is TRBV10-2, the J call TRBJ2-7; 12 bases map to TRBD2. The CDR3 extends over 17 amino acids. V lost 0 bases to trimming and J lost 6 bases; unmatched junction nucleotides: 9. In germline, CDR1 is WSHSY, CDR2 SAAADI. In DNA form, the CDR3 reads TGCGCCAGCAGTGAGTCGGGTGGGACTAGCGGGCAGGGCGAGCAGTACTTC. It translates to CASSESGGTSGQGEQYF.

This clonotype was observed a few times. The CDR3 region is CSARETRGFGTEAFF. Here the CDR3 DNA reads TGCAGTGCTAGAGAGACCCGGGGTTTTGGGACTGAAGCTTTCTTT. This chain links TRBV20-1 with TRBJ1-1; no clear D. Per germline, CDR1 DFQATT and CDR2 SNEGSKA (reference sequence). This CDR3 comprises 15 residues. V was cut by 0 bases and J by 5 bases, with 16 bases left in between.

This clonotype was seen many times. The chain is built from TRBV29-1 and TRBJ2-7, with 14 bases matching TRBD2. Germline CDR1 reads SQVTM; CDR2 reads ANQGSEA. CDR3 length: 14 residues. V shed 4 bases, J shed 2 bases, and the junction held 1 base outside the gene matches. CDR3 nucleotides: TGCAGCGTTGGGGGACTAGCGGGAGCCTACGAGCAGTACTTC. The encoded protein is CSVGGLAGAYEQYF.

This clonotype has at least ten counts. CDR3 sequence: CSARDTDRGDYGYTF. CDR3 in DNA: TGCAGTGCTAGAGATACGGACAGGGGAGACTATGGCTACACCTTC. The V gene is TRBV20-1, the J gene TRBJ1-2; TRBD1 agrees at 9 bases. The CDR3 has 15 amino acids. V lost 0 bases, J lost 3 bases, and 5 bases stayed unmatched. Germline CDR1 is DFQATT and CDR2 is SNEGSKA (reference sequence).

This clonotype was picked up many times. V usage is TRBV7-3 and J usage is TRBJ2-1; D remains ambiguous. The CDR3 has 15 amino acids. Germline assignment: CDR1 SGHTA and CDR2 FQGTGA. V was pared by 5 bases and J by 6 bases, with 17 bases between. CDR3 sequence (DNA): TGTGCCAGCAGCCCCCGGTCGGGCCCTCTCAATGAGCAGTTCTTC. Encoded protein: CASSPRSGPLNEQFF.

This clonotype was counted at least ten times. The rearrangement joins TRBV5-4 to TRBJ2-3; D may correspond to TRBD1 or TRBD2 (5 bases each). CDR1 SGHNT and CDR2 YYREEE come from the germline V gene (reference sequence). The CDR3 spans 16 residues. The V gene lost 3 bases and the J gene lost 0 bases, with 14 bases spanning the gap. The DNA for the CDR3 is TGTGCCAGCAGCTCGAGGGGCGCCCCTAGCACAGATACGCAGTATTTT. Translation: CASSSRGAPSTDTQYF.

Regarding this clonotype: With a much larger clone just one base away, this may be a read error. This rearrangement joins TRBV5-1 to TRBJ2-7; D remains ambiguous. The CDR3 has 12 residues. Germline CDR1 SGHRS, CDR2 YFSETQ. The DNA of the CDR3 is TGCGCCAGCAGCTTGGCAACACACGAGCAGCACTTC. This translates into CASSLATHEQHF.

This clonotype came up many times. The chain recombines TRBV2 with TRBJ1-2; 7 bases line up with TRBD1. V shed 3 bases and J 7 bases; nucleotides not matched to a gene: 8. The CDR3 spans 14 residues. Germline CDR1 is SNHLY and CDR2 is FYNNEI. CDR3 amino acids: CASSDSYGTVGYTF. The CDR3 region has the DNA TGTGCCAGCAGTGATTCGTACGGGACAGTTGGCTACACCTTC.

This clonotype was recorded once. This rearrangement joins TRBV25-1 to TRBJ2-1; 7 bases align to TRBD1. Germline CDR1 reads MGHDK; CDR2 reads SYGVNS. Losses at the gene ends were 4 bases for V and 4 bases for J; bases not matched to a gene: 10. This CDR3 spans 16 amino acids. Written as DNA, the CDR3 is TGTGCCAGCAGTGGGGACCCGGACAGGTTGTACAATGAGCAGTTCTTC. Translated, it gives CASSGDPDRLYNEQFF. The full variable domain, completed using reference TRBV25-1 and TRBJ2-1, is EADIYQTPRYLVIGTGKKITLECSQTMGHDKMYWYQQDPGMELHLIHYSYGVNSTEKGDLSSESTVSRIRTEHFPLTLESARPSHTSQYLCASSGDPDRLYNEQFFGPGTRLTVL.

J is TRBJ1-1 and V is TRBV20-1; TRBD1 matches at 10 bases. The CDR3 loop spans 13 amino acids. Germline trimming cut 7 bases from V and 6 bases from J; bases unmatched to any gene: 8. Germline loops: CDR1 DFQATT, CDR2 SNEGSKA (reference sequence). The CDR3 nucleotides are TGCAGTGGTTCCCGGGACAGGGGCTCTGAAGCTTTCTTT. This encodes CSGSRDRGSEAFF.

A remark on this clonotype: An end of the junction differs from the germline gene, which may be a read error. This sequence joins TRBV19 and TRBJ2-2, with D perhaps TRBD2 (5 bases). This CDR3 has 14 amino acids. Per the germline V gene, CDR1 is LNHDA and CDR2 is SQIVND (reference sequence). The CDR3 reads CASSSGGYTGELVF. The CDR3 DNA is TGTGCCAGTAGCTCGGGTGGGTACACCGGGGAGCTGGTTTTT.

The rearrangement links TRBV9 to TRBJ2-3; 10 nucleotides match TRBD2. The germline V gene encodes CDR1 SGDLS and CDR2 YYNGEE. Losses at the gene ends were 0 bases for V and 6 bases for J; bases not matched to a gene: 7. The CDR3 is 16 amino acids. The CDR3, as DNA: TGTGCCAGCAGCGTAGTGGCTAGCGGGAGTTCGGATACGCAGTATTTT. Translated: CASSVVASGSSDTQYF. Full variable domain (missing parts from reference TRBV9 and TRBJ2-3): DSGVTQTPKHLITATGQRVTLRCSPRSGDLSVYWYQQSLDQGLQFLIQYYNGEERAKGNILERFSAQQFPDLHSELNLSSLELGDSALYFCASSVVASGSSDTQYFGPGTRLTVL.

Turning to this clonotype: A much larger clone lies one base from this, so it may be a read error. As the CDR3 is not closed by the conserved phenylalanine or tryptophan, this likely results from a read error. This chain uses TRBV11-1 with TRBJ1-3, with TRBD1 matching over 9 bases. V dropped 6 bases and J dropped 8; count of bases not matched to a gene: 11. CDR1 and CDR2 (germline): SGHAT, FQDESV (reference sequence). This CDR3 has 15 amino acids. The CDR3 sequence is CASSYLNRGRDTIYL. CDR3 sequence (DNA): TGTGCCAGCAGTTACCTTAACAGGGGGCGGGACACCATATATCTT.

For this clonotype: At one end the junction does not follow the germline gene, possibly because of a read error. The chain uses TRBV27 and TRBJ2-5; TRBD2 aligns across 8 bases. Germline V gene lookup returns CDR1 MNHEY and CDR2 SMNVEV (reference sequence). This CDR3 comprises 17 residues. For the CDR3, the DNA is TGTGCTAGCAGTTTATCGTATCCCGGGAGGGCCGGGGAGACCCAGTACTTC. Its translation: CASSLSYPGRAGETQYF.

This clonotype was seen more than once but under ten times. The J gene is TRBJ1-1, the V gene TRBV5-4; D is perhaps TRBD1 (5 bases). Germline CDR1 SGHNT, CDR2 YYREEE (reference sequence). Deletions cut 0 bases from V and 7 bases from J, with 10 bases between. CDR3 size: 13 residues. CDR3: CASSLVSGGEAFF. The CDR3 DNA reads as TGTGCCAGCAGCTTGGTATCGGGGGGTGAAGCTTTCTTT.

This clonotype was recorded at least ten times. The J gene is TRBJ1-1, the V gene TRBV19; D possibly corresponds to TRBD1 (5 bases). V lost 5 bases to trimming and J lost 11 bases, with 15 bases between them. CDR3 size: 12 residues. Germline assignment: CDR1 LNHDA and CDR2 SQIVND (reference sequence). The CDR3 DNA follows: TGTGCCAGTAGTTTGATCGGGGGTTGGGCTTTCTTT. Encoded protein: CASSLIGGWAFF.

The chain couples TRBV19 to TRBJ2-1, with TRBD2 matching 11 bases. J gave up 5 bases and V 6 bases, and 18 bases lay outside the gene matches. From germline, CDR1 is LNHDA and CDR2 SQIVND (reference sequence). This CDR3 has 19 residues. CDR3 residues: CASRLPGQSLAGVNNEQFF. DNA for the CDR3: TGTGCCAGTAGACTACCCGGACAGTCACTAGCGGGAGTGAACAATGAGCAGTTCTTC.

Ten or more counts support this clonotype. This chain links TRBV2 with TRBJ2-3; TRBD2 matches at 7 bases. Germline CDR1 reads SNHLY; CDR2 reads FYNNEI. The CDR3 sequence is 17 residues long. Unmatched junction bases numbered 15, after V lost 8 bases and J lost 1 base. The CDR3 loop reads CASRPWVAGVRTDTQYF. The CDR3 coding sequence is TGTGCCAGCCGGCCGTGGGTGGCGGGGGTTCGCACAGATACGCAGTATTTT.

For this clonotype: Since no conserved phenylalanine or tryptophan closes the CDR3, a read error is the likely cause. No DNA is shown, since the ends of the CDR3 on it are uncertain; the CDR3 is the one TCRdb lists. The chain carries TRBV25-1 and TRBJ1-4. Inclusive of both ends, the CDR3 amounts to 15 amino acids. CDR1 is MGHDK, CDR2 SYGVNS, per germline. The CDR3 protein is CASTDLGPGGEKLVL.

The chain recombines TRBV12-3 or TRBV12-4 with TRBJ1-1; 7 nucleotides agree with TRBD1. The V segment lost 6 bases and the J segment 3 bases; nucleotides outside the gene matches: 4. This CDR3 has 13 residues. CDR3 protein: CASSDRVYTEAFF. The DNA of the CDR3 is TGTGCCAGCAGCGACAGGGTCTACACTGAAGCTTTCTTT.

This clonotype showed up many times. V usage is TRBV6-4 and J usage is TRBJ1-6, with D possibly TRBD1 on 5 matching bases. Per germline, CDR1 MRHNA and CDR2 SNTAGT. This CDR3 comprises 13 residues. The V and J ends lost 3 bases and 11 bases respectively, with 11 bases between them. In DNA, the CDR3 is TGTGCCAGCAGTGAAAGACAGTTTACACCCCTCCACTTT. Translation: CASSERQFTPLHF.

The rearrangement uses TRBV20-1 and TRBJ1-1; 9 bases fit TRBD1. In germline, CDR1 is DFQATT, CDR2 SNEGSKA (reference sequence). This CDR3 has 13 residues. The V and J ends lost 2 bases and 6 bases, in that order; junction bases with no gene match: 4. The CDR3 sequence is CSARRDRDAEAFF. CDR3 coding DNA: TGCAGTGCTAGACGGGACAGGGACGCTGAAGCTTTCTTT.

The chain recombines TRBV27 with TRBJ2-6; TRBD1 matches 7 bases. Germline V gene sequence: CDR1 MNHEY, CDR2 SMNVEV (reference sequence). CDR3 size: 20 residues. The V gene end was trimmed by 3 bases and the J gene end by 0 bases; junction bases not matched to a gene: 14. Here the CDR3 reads CASSFSFDTGVNSGANVLTF. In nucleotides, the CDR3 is TGTGCCAGCAGTTTTTCTTTCGATACAGGGGTTAACTCTGGGGCCAACGTCCTGACTTTC.